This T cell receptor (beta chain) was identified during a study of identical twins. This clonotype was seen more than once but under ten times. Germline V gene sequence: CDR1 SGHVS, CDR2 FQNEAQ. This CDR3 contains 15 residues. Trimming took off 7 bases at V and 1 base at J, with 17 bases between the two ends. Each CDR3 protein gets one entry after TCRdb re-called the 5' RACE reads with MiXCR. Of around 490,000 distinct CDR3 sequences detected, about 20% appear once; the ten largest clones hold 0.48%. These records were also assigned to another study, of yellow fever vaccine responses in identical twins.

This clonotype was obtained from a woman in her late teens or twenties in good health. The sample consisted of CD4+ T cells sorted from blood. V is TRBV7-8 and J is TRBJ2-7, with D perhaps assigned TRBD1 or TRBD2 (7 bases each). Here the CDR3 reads CASKQGGVGSYEQYV. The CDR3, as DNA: TGTGCCAGCAAGCAGGGGGGGGTCGGGTCCTACGAGCAGTACGTC.